Listed below are T cell receptor beta chains from one sample, sequenced in a study of PD-1 blockade in classical Hodgkin lymphoma. Method: immunoSEQ multiplex PCR; TCRdb's copy keeps in-frame clones and lacks some. The profile shows fewer than 15,000 clones, around nine tenths of them singletons. This material consisted of peripheral blood mononuclear cells (PBMCs), taken at baseline. These receptors were taken from a human donor with classical Hodgkin lymphoma. CDR3s include the opening cysteine and the closing phenylalanine or tryptophan. The D gene is left open where the match is weak. Clone size is stated in some rows and not others, as once, few, many or a class when expanded.

>.|14|TRBJ2-7|.|TRBV6-5
TGTGCCAGCAGTTTGTGGACAGCAAGCTACGAGCAGTACTTC
CASSLWTASYEQYF
>.|14|TRBJ2-5|.|TRBV19
TGTGCCAGTAGTATGGACGGGGAGTGGGAGACCCAGTACTTC
CASSMDGEWETQYF
>TRBD1|14|TRBJ2-7|.|TRBV27
TGTGCCAGCAGTTTAAGGGGACAGGGTCACGAGCAGTACTTC
CASSLRGQGHEQYF
>.|20|TRBJ1-2|.|TRBV28
TGTGCCAGCAGTTTACCGCTCGGGAGCCCTTTCGGCCTAAAGAACTATGGCTACACCTTC
CASSLPLGSPFGLKNYGYTF
>TRBD1|15|TRBJ1-2|.|TRBV6-6
TGTGCCAGCAAACAGGGGGTGGATCTAGGCTATGGCTACACCTTC
CASKQGVDLGYGYTF
>TRBD2|15|TRBJ2-7|.|TRBV27
TGTGCCAGCAGTCTCAGCCGGGGGGGCCACTACGAGCAGTACTTC
CASSLSRGGHYEQYF
>TRBD2|15|TRBJ2-7|.|TRBV11-3
TGTGCCAGCAGCCTTACTAGCGACCCAGTTTACGAGCAGTACTTC
CASSLTSDPVYEQYF
>TRBD1|15|TRBJ1-2|few|TRBV6-5
TGTGCCAGCAGGCGGGGACAGGAGATTCCCTATGGCTACACCTTC
CASRRGQEIPYGYTF
>.|15|TRBJ2-3|.|TRBV7-3
TGTGCCAGCAGCTCTTACAGGGTTACCCCAGATACGCAGTATTTT
CASSSYRVTPDTQYF
>TRBD1|15|TRBJ1-2|.|TRBV7-6
TGTGCCAGCAGCCCAGTCAGGGGGGGCCACTATGGCTACACCTTC
CASSPVRGGHYGYTF
>TRBD1|13|TRBJ1-3|.|TRBV6-9
TGTGCCAGCAACAGACAGGGTGCAAACACCATATATTTT
CASNRQGANTIYF
>.|12|TRBJ2-1|.|TRBV7-9
TGTGCCAGCAGCCCCATGGGAATAGAGCAGTTCTTC
CASSPMGIEQFF
>.|14|TRBJ2-5|.|TRBV6-1
TGTGCCAGCAGTGAACTGTTTTCCTCTGAGACCCAGTACTTC
CASSELFSSETQYF
>TRBD2|17|TRBJ2-2|.|TRBV7-3
TGTGCCAGCAGCTGGGGAGGGCTCATTAAAAACACCGGGGAGCTGTTTTTT
CASSWGGLIKNTGELFF
>TRBD1|14|TRBJ2-1|.|TRBV29-1
TGCAGCGTCAACCGGGACAGGGACTACAATGAGCAGTTCTTC
CSVNRDRDYNEQFF
>TRBD1|14|TRBJ1-6|.|TRBV10-2
TGCGCCAGCAGACTCGGACAGGGTTCGTCACCCCTCCACTTT
CASRLGQGSSPLHF